This entry features one T cell receptor beta chain sequence. Within its sample, this clonotype is medium-sized (0.01 to 0.1%). Its antigen specificity is not known. Qualities for individual bases were not recorded, and no much larger clone is one base off. This entry belongs to a study of spatial heterogeneity in lung cancer (dated by TCRdb to between 2018 and 2021). For the study in its entirety: Beta-chain transcripts were consistently detected in greater numbers than alpha-chain transcripts, which likely reflects a higher abundance of beta-chain transcripts. TCR repertoire features were related to nonsynonymous mutation counts determined by whole-exome sequencing of tumor tissue. In non-small cell lung cancer, the study quantitatively compared TCR alpha and beta repertoires across several tumor regions, matched nontumor lung, and blood. In the raw uncorrected reads, each unique combination of TCR and UMI appeared more than ten times on average. At surgery, both alpha and beta chains were TCR-sequenced in about 200 tumor regions, about 61 matched nontumor lung samples and 56 PBMC samples. General study outcomes and caveats: Additional single-cell paired TCR alpha and beta sequencing was considered necessary to confirm, at a functional level, the hypothesis that regional TCRs recognize regional mutations.

From the cysteine through the phenylalanine, the CDR3 covers 15 amino acids. The kept DNA is CDR3 alone, 45 bases in frame from the first base. Per the germline V gene (reference sequence), LNHDA is the CDR1 and SQIVND is the CDR2. The junction shows trimming of 7 bases on V and 2 bases on J, plus 14 bases between the germline ends. Per the publication, the time point label means: sample taken at primary tumor resection. TCR sequencing used whole RNA extracted from tumor and nontumor lung tissue, or from cryopreserved PBMC samples, without cell sorting. Donors were 65 to 85 patients with early-stage, untreated non-small cell lung cancer from the lung TRACERx cohort. Only patients with enough RNA available from two or more tumor regions were chosen for TCR sequencing. A lung pathologist reviewed the tumor and adjacent nontumor lung specimens before the specimens were selected. Libraries were built with 5' RACE. The data were produced on a NextSeq 500. The TCR library protocol attached a unique molecular identifier to each TCR cDNA molecule to allow correction of PCR and sequencing errors. The paper's processing steps were these. TCR identification, UMI-based error correction and CDR3 extraction were performed with Decombinator tools. Expanded TCRs were defined as those above a frequency of 2 per 1,000, corresponding to the top 1% of the tumor frequency distribution. Renyi diversity was computed with the R vegan package after each repertoire had been subsampled 100 times to 5,000 TCRs. To build CDR3 similarity networks, amino acid triplet string-kernel similarity was used, and CDR3s were connected when their pairwise similarity was above 0.82. TCRdb reprocessing: public reads trimmed at Q25 with fastp, clones called with MiXCR, in-frame beta chains kept. Rows with a matching CDR3 protein are joined into one entry that keeps the most common DNA and genes. Clone size and V and J calls follow TCRdb, not the original study. This sample holds some 4,000 distinct CDR3 sequences; roughly a quarter were observed only once. The top ten clonotypes cover approximately 13% of the sample.

The TCR was taken from a male donor with early-stage non-small cell lung cancer. The sequence joins TRBV19 to TRBJ2-2, with a tentative D gene TRBD1 over 5 matching bases. Source: normal lung tissue next to the tumor, taken at surgery. The bases read TGTGCCAGTATCGGCAGGGAAGTCAACACCGGGGAGCTGTTTTTT. Its amino acids are CASIGREVNTGELFF.